Shown below are 4 T cell receptor beta chains from a single sample sequenced in a study of graft-versus-host responses after intestinal transplantation. Clones were sequenced by immunoSEQ multiplex PCR, and TCRdb holds only the in-frame ones, with some missing. The top ten hold about 0.18% of the sample, which has some 110,000 clones, just over 90% seen once. Their antigen targets remain unknown. The sequences come from unstimulated CD4+ T cells sorted from spleen or lymph node cells, collected before intestinal transplant. The receptors derive from a human donor who received an intestinal transplant.

In this sample, this clone turned up a few times. The chain joins TRBV7-3 to TRBJ2-2, with a tentative D call TRBD2 (6 bases). This CDR3 spans 19 amino acids. V shed 7 bases and J shed 2 bases, with 26 bases lying between them. Looked up from germline, CDR1 is SGHTA and CDR2 is FQGTGA. CDR3 amino acids: CASTGPGTAEGINTGELFF. The DNA for the CDR3 is TGTGCCAGCACGGGCCCCGGGACCGCGGAGGGGATAAACACCGGGGAGCTGTTTTTT.

The chain has TRBV6-1 and TRBJ1-2; unclear D gene. This CDR3 spans 13 amino acids. CDR1 and CDR2 (germline): MNHNS, SASEGT. Between the trimmed V and J ends, which lost 5 bases and 4 bases, there was a span of 11 bases. The CDR3 sequence: CASSPPGAYGYTF. The CDR3 region has the DNA TGTGCCAGCAGTCCCCCGGGTGCCTATGGCTACACCTTC.

V is TRBV6-6 and J is TRBJ2-7, with unresolved D. Germline assignment: CDR1 MNHNY and CDR2 SVGAGI (reference sequence). V lost 0 bases to trimming and J lost 2 bases, with 8 bases between them. The CDR3 runs 14 residues. In DNA, the CDR3 is TGTGCCAGCAGTTACTCGAGAGAGGCCTACGAGCAGTACTTC. Translated, it gives CASSYSREAYEQYF.

This rearrangement joins TRBV4-1 to TRBJ1-2; D possibly corresponds to TRBD1 (5 bases). This CDR3 spans 13 amino acids. V lost 3 bases and J lost 9, with 14 bases in between. Germline V CDR1 and CDR2: MGHRA, YSYEKL. As DNA, the CDR3 is TGCGCCAGCAGCCAGACGGGGACTTCTCGCTACACCTTC. The encoded protein is CASSQTGTSRYTF.